The 24 T cell receptor beta chains below come from one sample, sequenced in a study of monozygotic twins with cystic fibrosis. TCRdb's copy holds only in-frame clones and misses some; the assay was immunoSEQ multiplex PCR. The profile shows some 19,000 clones, approximately 96% of them singletons. What was sequenced was blood. The receptors stem from a woman aged 25 to 39 with cystic fibrosis.

The V and J genes are TRBV18 and TRBJ2-5; D is ambiguous. The CDR3 length is 12 residues. CDR1 is KGHSH and CDR2 is LQKENI in the germline V gene. The V end was cut by 3 bases, the J end by 5 bases, with 7 bases between. DNA of the CDR3: TGTGCCAGCTCACCTTTGGGGGAGACCCAGTACTTC. Protein product: CASSPLGETQYF.

This chain uses TRBV30 with TRBJ1-2; 9 bases align to TRBD1. J gave up 6 bases and V 2 bases, and 10 bases lay outside the gene matches. Germline CDR1 reads GTSNPN; CDR2 reads SVGIG (reference sequence). The CDR3 runs 15 residues. The CDR3 DNA reads TGTGCCTGGAGTCCACCCGGGACAGGGTCGAATGGCTACACCTTC. Protein sequence: CAWSPPGTGSNGYTF.

V usage is TRBV5-1 and J usage is TRBJ2-7; TRBD1 might be the D (6 bases). Trimming took off 4 bases at V and 4 bases at J, with 15 bases between the two ends. Germline lookup yields CDR1 SGHRS and CDR2 YFSETQ. The CDR3 is 14 amino acids. DNA of the CDR3: TGCGCCAGCAGCCCGGGCTTAGGACAGTACGAGCAGTACTTC. As protein: CASSPGLGQYEQYF.

This chain uses TRBV6-5 with TRBJ1-2; D is ambiguous. V gave up 5 bases and J gave up 0 bases, with 13 bases separating them. CDR1 is MNHEY and CDR2 is SVGAGI in the germline V gene. The CDR3 contains 15 residues. CDR3 DNA: TGTGCCAGCAGTATATCCCTCCCGGCTAACTATGGCTACACCTTC. Translating gives CASSISLPANYGYTF.

The V call is TRBV7-8, the J call TRBJ2-7; D not certain. V shed 1 base and J shed 2 bases, with 6 bases lying between them. Germline V gene data show CDR1 as SGHVS and CDR2 as FQNEAQ. The CDR3 spans 13 residues. The DNA for the CDR3 is TGTGCCAGCAGCTTAGTTGGAACCTACGAGCAGTACTTC. Translated, it gives CASSLVGTYEQYF.

The chain links TRBV11-1 to TRBJ2-5; TRBD2 aligns across 15 bases. Germline V CDR1 and CDR2: SGHAT, FQDESV (reference sequence). This CDR3 contains 16 residues. The V segment lost 5 bases and the J segment 2 bases; nucleotides outside the gene matches: 3. This chain's CDR3 is CASSPGLAGGQETQYF. CDR3 nucleotides: TGTGCCAGCAGCCCCGGACTAGCGGGGGGGCAAGAGACCCAGTACTTC.

V gene TRBV27 combines with J gene TRBJ1-1; the match to TRBD1 covers 9 bases. Looked up from germline, CDR1 is MNHEY and CDR2 is SMNVEV (reference sequence). V lost 8 bases to trimming and J lost 8 bases; unmatched junction nucleotides: 12. The CDR3 sequence is 14 residues long. For the CDR3, the DNA is TGTGCCAGCCGCGAGGGCAGGGACAGGGACGAAGCTTTCTTT. Amino acid sequence: CASREGRDRDEAFF.

This chain joins TRBV6-6 and TRBJ1-2; 7 bases fit TRBD1. V dropped 8 bases and J dropped 4; count of bases not matched to a gene: 7. Germline CDR1 MNHNY, CDR2 SVGAGI (reference sequence). The CDR3 is 13 amino acids. CDR3 region: CASWKGGGYGYTF. The CDR3 region has the DNA TGTGCCAGCTGGAAAGGGGGCGGCTATGGCTACACCTTC.

The chain has TRBV4-3 and TRBJ1-5; 7 bases agree with TRBD1. The CDR3 runs to 15 residues. The V and J ends lost 1 base and 3 bases, in that order; junction bases with no gene match: 3. CDR1 and CDR2 from the germline V gene are LGHNA and YSLEER. In DNA form, the CDR3 reads TGCGCCAGCAGCCAAGGGACAGGCAACAATCAGCCCCAGCATTTT. Translating it yields CASSQGTGNNQPQHF.

V gene TRBV10-3 combines with J gene TRBJ1-2, with 10 positions matching TRBD1. The CDR3 consists of 16 residues. J lost 1 base, V lost 3 bases, and 5 bases had no gene match. Germline loops: CDR1 ENHRY, CDR2 SYGVKD. The DNA of the CDR3 is TGTGCCATCAGTGACCCAAGGACAGGGGGTAACTATGGCTACACCTTC. Amino acids: CAISDPRTGGNYGYTF.

The gene calls are TRBV15 and TRBJ1-5; D is uncertain. Germline V lookup: CDR1 LNHNV, CDR2 YYDKDF (reference sequence). Trimming shortened V by 0 bases and J by 7 bases, and 16 bases separated the two germline ends. The CDR3 sequence is 16 residues long. The CDR3 protein is CATSRDRGGEGQPQHF. The DNA for the CDR3 is TGTGCCACCAGCAGAGATCGTGGCGGGGAAGGCCAGCCCCAGCATTTT.

The rearrangement joins TRBV28 to TRBJ2-7, with 8 positions matching TRBD2. CDR3 size: 13 residues. CDR1 is MDHEN and CDR2 is SYDVKM in the germline V gene. The J segment lost 4 bases and the V segment lost 6 bases, leaving 5 bases of the junction unmatched. The CDR3 DNA is TGTGCCAGCAGCCCGGGGGGGTGGTACGAGCAGTACTTC. It specifies CASSPGGWYEQYF.

This clone was recorded once. The chain joins TRBV5-1 to TRBJ2-3; 10 nucleotides line up with TRBD2. Per the germline V gene, CDR1 is SGHRS and CDR2 is YFSETQ. V gave up 3 bases and J gave up 0 bases; unmatched junction bases: 7. The CDR3 is 17 residues long. For the CDR3, the DNA is TGCGCCAGCAGCTCGGGACTAGCGAGACTAAGCACAGATACGCAGTATTTT. The encoded protein is CASSSGLARLSTDTQYF.

The chain combines TRBV30 with TRBJ1-6; D is uncertain. The CDR3 length is 15 residues. The germline V and J ends were trimmed by 0 bases and 6 bases, with 12 bases remaining between them. CDR1 and CDR2 (germline): GTSNPN, SVGIG (reference sequence). The CDR3 coding sequence is TGTGCCTGGAGTGTCGAGGGTCAGAGTAATTCACCCCTCCACTTT. Translation: CAWSVEGQSNSPLHF. Based on the CDR3 plus reference TRBV30 and TRBJ1-6, the full variable domain is SQTIHQWPATLVQPVGSPLSLECTVEGTSNPNLYWYRQAAGRGLQLLFYSVGIGQISSEVPQNLSASRPQDRQFILSSKKLLLSDSGFYLCAWSVEGQSNSPLHFGNGTRLTVT.

This clone came up once. The V call is TRBV2, the J call TRBJ2-3, with D possibly matching TRBD2 (6 bases). Trimming cost V 11 bases and J 2 bases, with 14 bases left between them. The CDR3 covers 13 residues. Germline V gene sequence: CDR1 SNHLY, CDR2 FYNNEI. The CDR3 sequence: CAGDGTPTDTQYF. The CDR3 DNA is TGTGCCGGCGACGGGACTCCCACAGATACGCAGTATTTT.

This sequence joins TRBV28 and TRBJ1-1; no definite D call. V shed 3 bases and J shed 3 bases, with 8 bases lying between them. The CDR3 contains 13 residues. Germline loops: CDR1 MDHEN, CDR2 SYDVKM. In DNA form, the CDR3 reads TGTGCCAGCAGTTTTATCGGGTACACTGAAGCTTTCTTT. It encodes CASSFIGYTEAFF.

The chain couples TRBV7-6 to TRBJ2-3; 12 bases agree with TRBD2. The germline V gene encodes CDR1 SGHVS and CDR2 FNYEAQ. The ends lost 8 bases at V and 0 bases at J; junction bases unmatched: 0. This CDR3 is 14 amino acids long. The CDR3 sequence: CASGLAGSTDTQYF. In DNA, the CDR3 is TGTGCCAGCGGACTAGCGGGGAGCACAGATACGCAGTATTTT.

This rearrangement joins TRBV15 to TRBJ1-3, with a tentative D call TRBD1 (5 bases). The CDR3 length is 15 residues. Germline V gene lookup returns CDR1 LNHNV and CDR2 YYDKDF (reference sequence). With 3 bases removed from V and 9 bases from J, the gap between germline ends came to 18 bases. CDR3 loop: CATSRGKGFKGTIYF. CDR3 sequence (DNA): TGTGCCACCAGCAGGGGCAAGGGGTTCAAGGGCACCATATATTTT.

V is TRBV29-1 and J is TRBJ2-3, with D maybe TRBD1 (7 bases). Trimming pared 8 bases from V and 2 bases from J, leaving 14 bases between. The CDR3 contains 13 residues. Germline V CDR1 and CDR2: SQVTM, ANQGSEA. For the CDR3, the DNA is TGCAGCACCTCAGGGGGGATCACAGATACGCAGTATTTT. Its translation: CSTSGGITDTQYF.

The V call is TRBV13, the J call TRBJ1-1; D might be TRBD1 (5 bases). This CDR3 is 15 amino acids long. Germline CDR1 and CDR2: PRHDT and FYEKMQ (reference sequence). V lost 4 bases and J lost 3, with 15 bases in between. The CDR3: CASSSGNMGDTEAFF. CDR3 coding DNA: TGTGCCAGCAGCTCGGGCAACATGGGGGACACTGAAGCTTTCTTT.

The chain joins TRBV29-1 to TRBJ2-3; D call uncertain. Between the trimmed V and J ends, which lost 4 bases and 0 bases, there was a span of 8 bases. There are 13 residues in the CDR3. Looked up from germline, CDR1 is SQVTM and CDR2 is ANQGSEA. Written as DNA, the CDR3 is TGCAGCGTTGTGGGGATTAGCACAGATACGCAGTATTTT. Translated: CSVVGISTDTQYF.

In DNA, the CDR3 is TGTGCTAGTGTGCGGGACAGGGCTGGAGAGACCCAGTACTTC. Translating it yields CASVRDRAGETQYF. This chain links TRBV12-5 with TRBJ2-5; TRBD1 matches 9 bases. This CDR3 is built from 14 residues. The V gene end was trimmed by 7 bases and the J gene end by 4 bases; junction bases not matched to a gene: 7. Germline CDR1 LGHNT, CDR2 FRNRAP.

The J gene is TRBJ1-1, the V gene TRBV19; no firm D call. The CDR3 has 13 amino acids. The V end lost 3 bases, the J end lost 0 bases, and 5 bases lay between the germline ends. Germline V gene sequence: CDR1 LNHDA, CDR2 SQIVND (reference sequence). CDR3 DNA sequence: TGTGCCAGTAGTATCACAGTGAACACTGAAGCTTTCTTT. Amino acid sequence: CASSITVNTEAFF.

The chain recombines TRBV6-6 with TRBJ1-1; tentative D call: TRBD1 (5 bases). The CDR3 has 12 residues. The germline gives CDR1 MNHNY, CDR2 SVGAGI (reference sequence). V was pared by 6 bases and J by 5 bases, with 10 bases between. The CDR3 bases are TGTGCCAGCAGCGGGGGAGGGACTGAAGCTTTCTTT. Translating it yields CASSGGGTEAFF.